The 20 T cell receptor beta chains listed next were all sequenced from one sample in a study of tumor and adjacent non-tumor tissue in lung cancer. RNA was extracted from bulk tissue without any cell sorting. The normal lung tissue was taken more than 3 cm from the tumor edge. TCRbeta libraries were built with three rounds of nested PCR, modified from ARM-PCR. Each CDR3 protein gets one entry after TCRdb re-called the multiplex PCR reads with MiXCR. The data hold tens of thousands of distinct CDR3 sequences, with roughly two thirds observed a single time. What was sequenced was distant non-tumor lung tissue. These receptors were taken from a middle-aged woman with non-small cell lung cancer.

A remark on this clonotype: At one boundary the junction diverges from the germline segment, which might be a read error. J is TRBJ1-1 and V is TRBV11-1; D is unresolved. This CDR3 is 14 amino acids long. The V gene's germline CDR1 is SGHAT and CDR2 FQDESV (reference sequence). The CDR3 loop is CTSSFGGENAEAFF. The CDR3 coding sequence is TGTACCAGCAGCTTTGGCGGGGAGAACGCTGAAGCTTTCTTT.

This clonotype showed up many times. The chain combines TRBV20-1 with TRBJ1-2; no clear D gene. Germline V gene sequence: CDR1 DFQATT, CDR2 SNEGSKA (reference sequence). With 0 bases removed from V and 2 bases from J, the gap between germline ends came to 7 bases. The CDR3 is 13 amino acids. DNA for the CDR3: TGCAGTGCTAGAGATCTGCTGAACTATGGCTACACCTTC. This sequence encodes CSARDLLNYGYTF.

This clonotype has just one count. Lacking the conserved final phenylalanine or tryptophan, this CDR3 likely reflects a read error. CDR3 loop: CSARDYSQAAEAFL. Written as DNA, the CDR3 is TGCAGTGCTAGGGATTATTCGCAGGCGGCTGAAGCTTTCTTA. The genes are TRBV20-1 and TRBJ1-1; D remains unclear. CDR1 and CDR2 (germline): DFQATT, SNEGSKA (reference sequence). V was pared by 3 bases and J by 6 bases, with 17 bases between. The CDR3 has 14 residues.

To note about this clonotype: Without the conserved terminal phenylalanine or tryptophan, this CDR3 likely stems from a read error. The chain employs TRBV6-1 and TRBJ2-1, with D possibly TRBD1 on 6 matching bases. CDR3 length: 14 amino acids. Germline lookup yields CDR1 MNHNS and CDR2 SASEGT. CDR3 sequence reads: CVSRLDWTENEQFI. The CDR3 nucleotides read TGTGTCAGCAGATTAGATTGGACAGAAAATGAGCAGTTCATC.

The chain employs TRBV28 and TRBJ1-3; D perhaps matches TRBD1 (6 bases). The germline V gene has CDR1 MDHEN and CDR2 SYDVKM. CDR3 length: 17 residues. CDR3 nucleotide sequence: TGTGACTGCAACCGACCAACAGGGTCCAGAGAGGGAAACACCATATATTTT. Encoded protein: CDCNRPTGSREGNTIYF.

This clonotype was recorded once. A read error may produce the germline difference seen at one junction end. The V call is TRBV6-4, the J call TRBJ2-1, with 9 bases lining up with TRBD2. The CDR3 is 15 residues long. Per the germline V gene, CDR1 is MRHNA and CDR2 is SNTAGT. CDR3 sequence (DNA): TGTGCCAGCAGTGACGGAGCGGGGGGCCACAATGGGCAGTTCTTC. It specifies CASSDGAGGHNGQFF.

V usage is TRBV6-2 or TRBV6-3 and J usage is TRBJ2-5; 8 bases are shared with TRBD1. Per germline, CDR1 MNHEY and CDR2 SVGEGT. V gave up 6 bases and J gave up 7 bases; unmatched junction bases: 19. This CDR3 is built from 17 residues. The CDR3 reads CASSSRQGTEWRATQYF. The CDR3 nucleotides read TGTGCCAGCAGCTCTCGACAGGGGACTGAGTGGCGGGCGACCCAGTACTTC.

The count of this clonotype is one. The junction shows a germline mismatch at one end, possibly a read error. The rearrangement links TRBV5-5 to TRBJ1-1, with D maybe TRBD1 (5 bases). The CDR3 consists of 17 residues. The germline V gene has CDR1 SGHKS and CDR2 YYEKEE (reference sequence). Here the CDR3 reads CASSSSGTSLMSTEAFF. The CDR3 DNA sequence: TGTGCAAGCAGCTCCTCCGGGACTTCCCTCATGAGCACTGAAGCTTTCTTT.

There are a few counts of this clonotype. A read error is possible here, since a much larger clone lies one base away. The chain recombines TRBV12-3 or TRBV12-4 with TRBJ2-3; tentative D call: TRBD2 (6 bases). The CDR3 consists of 16 residues. V lost 4 bases and J lost 1, with 15 bases in between. The CDR3 here is CASSYQEGRGTDTQYF. The CDR3 DNA reads TGTGCCAGCAGTTACCAGGAGGGCCGTGGCACAGATACGCAGTATTTT.

With regard to this clonotype: At one end the junction does not follow the germline gene, possibly because of a read error. The CDR3 nucleotides are TGTGTCAGCAGTCGCCCAAATGGAGGCCACGGGACCCAGTACTTC. Amino acid sequence: CVSSRPNGGHGTQYF. The chain recombines TRBV28 with TRBJ2-5; D may be TRBD2 (5 bases). This CDR3 is built from 15 residues. The germline V gene encodes CDR1 MDHEN and CDR2 SYDVKM. Combining the CDR3 with reference TRBV28 and TRBJ2-5 gives the whole variable domain DVKVTQSSRYLVKRTGEKVFLECVQDMDHENMFWYRQDPGLGLRLIYFSYDVKMKEKGDIPEGYSVSREKKERFSLILESASTNQTSMYLCVSSRPNGGHGTQYFGPGTRLLVL.

On this clonotype itself: This may stem from a read error, because a much larger clone lies one nucleotide away. Lacking the conserved final phenylalanine or tryptophan, this CDR3 likely reflects a read error. The chain joins TRBV25-1 to TRBJ2-1; 8 nucleotides agree with TRBD2. The V and J ends lost 1 base and 10 bases, in that order; junction bases with no gene match: 12. Germline CDR1 is MGHDK and CDR2 is SYGVNS. This CDR3 has 16 amino acids. The CDR3 sequence is CASSEWSSGRAMEQFL. DNA of the CDR3: TGTGCCAGCAGTGAATGGTCCAGCGGGAGAGCCATGGAGCAGTTCTTA.

Details on this clonotype: Sequence at one end of the junction differs from germline and may be a read error. The rearrangement joins TRBV6-6 to TRBJ2-6; perhaps TRBD1 as D (7 bases). The CDR3 loop spans 17 amino acids. Germline V gene data show CDR1 as MNHNY and CDR2 as SVGAGI (reference sequence). CDR3 nucleotide sequence: TGTGCCAGCAGTTACTCGACAGGGAGGACCGGGGCCAACGTCATGACTTTC. Translating gives CASSYSTGRTGANVMTF.

Regarding this clonotype: A read error is likely, as this CDR3 ends without the conserved phenylalanine or tryptophan. The chain carries TRBV4-2 and TRBJ2-7; TRBD2 matches at 7 bases. From germline, CDR1 is LGHNA and CDR2 YNFKEQ. The length of the CDR3 is 15 residues. CDR3 in amino acids: CASSQGASGTYEQYL. The CDR3, as DNA: TGTGCCAGTAGCCAAGGAGCCAGCGGGACGTACGAGCAGTACTTA.

This clonotype was picked up a small number of times. One base away lies a much larger clone, so this may be a sequencing read error. The chain combines TRBV6-1 with TRBJ2-3, with 9 bases that match TRBD2. There are 16 residues in the CDR3. The V and J ends lost 5 bases and 1 base, in that order; junction bases with no gene match: 7. In germline, CDR1 is MNHNS, CDR2 SASEGT. The CDR3 DNA reads TGTGCCAGCAGTACCACATCTAGCGGGGGCACAGATACGCAGTATTTT. This translates into CASSTTSSGGTDTQYF.

On this clonotype itself: With a much larger clone just one base away, this may be a read error. This sequence joins TRBV14 and TRBJ2-1, with no clear D. Germline loops: CDR1 SGHDN, CDR2 FVKESK. Trimming left V 5 bases short and J 8 bases short, with 7 bases between. The CDR3 covers 11 residues. The CDR3 DNA reads TGTGCCAGCAGCTTTTTCCATGAGCAGTTCTTC. This encodes CASSFFHEQFF.

This clonotype rates as large. The chain carries TRBV11-2 and TRBJ2-7; D gene unclear. The V gene's germline CDR1 is SGHAT and CDR2 FQNNGV. The CDR3 loop spans 15 amino acids. V was clipped by 0 bases and J by 1 base, with 10 bases between them. CDR3 region: CASSLDPQRSYEQYF. In DNA form, the CDR3 reads TGTGCCAGCAGCTTAGATCCCCAGAGGTCCTACGAGCAGTACTTC.

This clonotype was observed a single time. Without the conserved terminal phenylalanine or tryptophan, this CDR3 likely stems from a read error. The CDR3 reads CASKPRTDSHEQYL. CDR3 DNA: TGTGCCAGCAAGCCCAGGACAGACTCCCACGAGCAGTACCTC. The genes are TRBV5-5 and TRBJ2-7, with TRBD1 as a possible D gene (6 bases). The CDR3 totals 14 residues. The germline V gene encodes CDR1 SGHKS and CDR2 YYEKEE (reference sequence).

Remarks on this clonotype: The CDR3 ends on some other residue instead of the conserved phenylalanine or tryptophan, so this is likely a read error. CDR3 DNA: TGTAGCGTAAAGCGGGCACTTCACAATGAGCAGTTCTTA. Translation gives CSVKRALHNEQFL. This chain connects TRBV29-1 to TRBJ2-1; D is perhaps TRBD2 (6 bases). Germline CDR1 SQVTM, CDR2 ANQGSEA. The CDR3 loop spans 13 amino acids.

Turning to this clonotype: A read error is possible here, since a much larger clone lies one base away. The rearrangement uses TRBV5-4 and TRBJ2-5, with TRBD2 identical over 8 bases. The CDR3 has 17 amino acids. CDR1 and CDR2 from the germline V gene are SGHNT and YYREEE (reference sequence). CDR3 protein: CAISFSGLEFRVETQYF. CDR3 nucleotides: TGTGCCATCAGCTTTTCGGGACTAGAATTTCGGGTAGAGACCCAGTACTTC.

Of note for this clonotype: The junction shows a germline mismatch at one end, possibly a read error. The chain uses TRBV5-4 and TRBJ2-5; D possibly corresponds to TRBD2 (5 bases). CDR1 is SGHNT, CDR2 YYREEE, per germline (reference sequence). There are 14 residues in the CDR3. This chain's CDR3 is CVNSLGLAGEAQYF. CDR3 bases: TGTGTCAACAGCTTGGGCCTAGCTGGAGAGGCCCAGTACTTC.